Following are 21 T cell receptor beta chains from one sample sequenced in a study of T cell responses to AZD1222 COVID-19 vaccine. Using immunoSEQ multiplex PCR, the repertoire was profiled, and TCRdb retains in-frame clones only, with some absent. The sample contains some 130,000 clones, around 93% of which appear only once. Sequenced material: peripheral blood, taken on day 0 of AZD1222 vaccination. The receptors derive from an adult in good health.

This clone was detected a few times. The CDR3: CARSGGRPQHF. Written as DNA, the CDR3 is TGTGCCCGTTCGGGGGGACGGCCCCAGCATTTT. The chain joins TRBV21-1 to TRBJ1-5. TRBV21-1 is a pseudogene locus. The CDR3 is 11 residues long.

This sequence joins TRBV7-9 and TRBJ2-3; D uncertain. Deletions cut 7 bases from V and 2 bases from J, with 7 bases between. This CDR3 region has 12 residues. The germline V gene has CDR1 SEHNR and CDR2 FQNEAQ (reference sequence). CDR3 sequence (DNA): TGTGCCAGCACCCCCACCACAGATACGCAGTATTTT. Translating gives CASTPTTDTQYF.

This clone came up once. The rearrangement joins TRBV7-2 to TRBJ2-3; D perhaps matches TRBD2 (7 bases). The germline CDR1 and CDR2 sequences are SGHTA and FQGNSA. V shed 5 bases and J shed 2 bases, with 26 bases lying between them. The CDR3 totals 19 residues. The CDR3 DNA is TGTGCCAGCAGCAAGGACTTTTGGCGGGGGCGGGGCTACACAGATACGCAGTATTTT. Protein product: CASSKDFWRGRGYTDTQYF.

This rearrangement joins TRBV7-6 to TRBJ1-1; 9 bases are a match to TRBD1. Germline assignment: CDR1 SGHVS and CDR2 FNYEAQ. Unmatched junction bases numbered 4, after V lost 2 bases and J lost 3 bases. The length of the CDR3 is 15 residues. The CDR3 nucleotides are TGTGCCAGCAGCTTAACTAGGACAGGGGACACTGAAGCTTTCTTT. This codes for CASSLTRTGDTEAFF.

The rearrangement links TRBV6-6 to TRBJ1-1, with 9 bases fitting TRBD1. The V and J ends lost 7 bases and 12 bases, in that order; junction bases with no gene match: 15. The CDR3 is made up of 14 amino acids. Looked up from germline, CDR1 is MNHNY and CDR2 is SVGAGI (reference sequence). This CDR3 reads CASIYTGTGMGTFF. CDR3 DNA: TGTGCCAGCATCTACACCGGGACAGGGATGGGAACTTTCTTT.

In DNA form, the CDR3 reads TGTGCCAGCAGCCCGAGCACCACTGAAGCTTTCTTT. Translated, it gives CASSPSTTEAFF. The rearrangement uses TRBV7-9 and TRBJ1-1; no firm D call. Germline lookup yields CDR1 SEHNR and CDR2 FQNEAQ (reference sequence). With 5 bases removed from V and 4 bases from J, the gap between germline ends came to 8 bases. The CDR3 length is 12 residues.

J is TRBJ1-5 and V is TRBV5-1; D possibly corresponds to TRBD1 (5 bases). The germline V and J ends were trimmed by 0 bases and 0 bases, with 10 bases remaining between them. The CDR3 runs 16 residues. In germline, CDR1 is SGHRS, CDR2 YFSETQ. The CDR3 region is CASSLAGPYSNQPQHF. The CDR3 region has the DNA TGCGCCAGCAGCTTGGCGGGACCCTATAGCAATCAGCCCCAGCATTTT.

The chain joins TRBV7-2 to TRBJ2-7; D gene uncertain. The germline V gene encodes CDR1 SGHTA and CDR2 FQGNSA. The CDR3 loop spans 14 amino acids. V was clipped by 3 bases and J by 5 bases, with 14 bases between them. The DNA for the CDR3 is TGTGCCAGCAGCTTCAGTCACTTTAGGAACGAGCAGTACTTC. Its protein is CASSFSHFRNEQYF.

CDR3: CASSVTVGNTEAFF. The DNA for the CDR3 is TGTGCCAGCAGCGTGACAGTAGGAAACACTGAAGCTTTCTTT. This chain joins TRBV7-6 and TRBJ1-1, with a tentative D call TRBD1 (5 bases). The CDR3 is made up of 14 amino acids. The ends were cut back, 5 bases at V and 2 bases at J, with 12 bases in the middle. Germline CDR1 is SGHVS and CDR2 is FNYEAQ.

V and J are TRBV7-9 and TRBJ2-7, with D perhaps matching TRBD1 (6 bases). This CDR3 spans 15 amino acids. Trimming took off 3 bases at V and 3 bases at J, with 15 bases between the two ends. Germline CDR1 is SEHNR and CDR2 is FQNEAQ (reference sequence). CDR3 in DNA: TGTGCCAGCAGCTTGCCCGACAGGAACTTCTACGAGCAGTACTTC. Protein sequence: CASSLPDRNFYEQYF.

The table lists this clone with a count of one. This chain connects TRBV19 to TRBJ1-2, with a weak D call TRBD1 (6 bases). This CDR3 contains 12 residues. Germline-derived CDR1 and CDR2 are LNHDA and SQIVND (reference sequence). Trimming took 6 bases from V and 3 from J, leaving 8 bases between them. DNA for the CDR3: TGTGCCAGTAGGAGACAGGACTATGGCTACACCTTC. Protein product: CASRRQDYGYTF.

The chain carries TRBV5-1 and TRBJ1-1; tentative D call: TRBD1 (6 bases). The V end lost 4 bases, the J end lost 0 bases, and 16 bases lay between the germline ends. The CDR3 has 16 residues. CDR1 SGHRS and CDR2 YFSETQ come from the germline V gene. The CDR3 DNA reads as TGCGCCAGCAGCCAACCCCTGACAGGAATGAACACTGAAGCTTTCTTT. Protein: CASSQPLTGMNTEAFF.

This sequence joins TRBV7-9 and TRBJ2-7; perhaps TRBD2 as D (5 bases). This CDR3 comprises 15 residues. V was trimmed by 5 bases and J by 0 bases, leaving 14 bases between them. Germline V gene lookup returns CDR1 SEHNR and CDR2 FQNEAQ (reference sequence). The CDR3 reads CASSLIGGGSYEQYF. The CDR3 nucleotides are TGTGCCAGCAGCCTAATCGGAGGTGGCTCCTACGAGCAGTACTTC.

This clone was recorded once. The chain carries TRBV9 and TRBJ2-3; 9 positions agree with TRBD2. From germline, CDR1 is SGDLS and CDR2 YYNGEE. Unmatched junction bases numbered 4, after V lost 2 bases and J lost 0 bases. This CDR3 contains 16 residues. The CDR3 bases are TGTGCCAGCAGCGTTAGCGGGAGACAAAGCACAGATACGCAGTATTTT. Residues: CASSVSGRQSTDTQYF.

The J gene is TRBJ2-7, the V gene TRBV14; D is ambiguous. The germline CDR1 and CDR2 sequences are SGHDN and FVKESK. This CDR3 spans 15 amino acids. V shed 0 bases and J shed 2 bases, with 11 bases lying between them. CDR3 nucleotides: TGTGCCAGCAGCCAAGAGATTGGCAGAGCCTACGAGCAGTACTTC. Amino acids: CASSQEIGRAYEQYF.

This clone came up once. This sample also contains other DNA sequences that code for the same CDR3. The J gene is TRBJ2-6, the V gene TRBV9; D is undetermined. V lost 0 bases to trimming and J lost 0 bases, with 4 bases between them. CDR1 is SGDLS and CDR2 is YYNGEE in the germline V gene. The CDR3 runs 15 residues. Here the CDR3 reads CASSVVGSGANVLTF. The CDR3 DNA is TGTGCCAGCAGCGTAGTGGGCTCTGGGGCCAACGTCCTGACTTTC.

This chain links TRBV5-1 with TRBJ2-1; 9 nucleotides agree with TRBD2. From germline, CDR1 is SGHRS and CDR2 YFSETQ. This CDR3 contains 15 residues. V lost 3 bases, J lost 10 bases, and 11 bases stayed unmatched. The chain's CDR3 is CASSSLAGRAGEQFF. CDR3 sequence (DNA): TGCGCCAGCAGCTCACTAGCGGGCCGAGCCGGGGAGCAGTTCTTC. The full variable domain, its missing parts supplied by reference TRBV5-1 and TRBJ2-1, is KAGVTQTPRYLIKTRGQQVTLSCSPISGHRSVSWYQQTPGQGLQFLFEYFSETQRNKGNFPGRFSGRQFSNSRSEMNVSTLELGDSALYLCASSSLAGRAGEQFFGPGTRLTVL.

The rearrangement uses TRBV2 and TRBJ1-2; no definite D call. The CDR3 consists of 10 residues. Germline assignment: CDR1 SNHLY and CDR2 FYNNEI. V shed 7 bases and J shed 8 bases, with 8 bases lying between them. DNA of the CDR3: TGTGCCAGCAACGAGAAAGGCTACACCTTC. It codes for CASNEKGYTF.

The chain couples TRBV11-2 to TRBJ2-3; 8 bases are a match to TRBD2. The V and J ends lost 6 bases and 0 bases, in that order; junction bases with no gene match: 8. Germline CDR1 SGHAT, CDR2 FQNNGV. CDR3 length: 16 amino acids. The CDR3 sequence: CASRTLAGLSTDTQYF. As DNA, the CDR3 is TGTGCCAGCAGAACTCTAGCGGGTCTAAGCACAGATACGCAGTATTTT.

V is TRBV7-2 and J is TRBJ2-7; the match to TRBD2 covers 8 bases. Germline assignment: CDR1 SGHTA and CDR2 FQGNSA. The CDR3 extends over 15 amino acids. The V gene end was trimmed by 7 bases and the J gene end by 0 bases; junction bases not matched to a gene: 8. DNA for the CDR3: TGTGCCAGCATCCCCGTAGCGGGGATCTCCTACGAGCAGTACTTC. Protein: CASIPVAGISYEQYF.

The chain uses TRBV7-9 and TRBJ2-6; possible D gene TRBD1, 5 bases. The CDR3 consists of 15 residues. The germline gives CDR1 SEHNR, CDR2 FQNEAQ (reference sequence). The ends were cut back, 3 bases at V and 2 bases at J, with 8 bases in the middle. Here the CDR3 reads CASSFQGTGANVLTF. The CDR3 coding sequence is TGTGCCAGCAGCTTTCAGGGCACTGGGGCCAACGTCCTGACTTTC.